The 29 T cell receptor beta chains given below trace back to one sample, sequenced in a study of graft-versus-host responses after intestinal transplantation. Method: immunoSEQ multiplex PCR; TCRdb's copy keeps in-frame clones and lacks some. This table holds about 98,000 clones, 86% found once. The source was PBMCs, collected 255 days after intestinal transplant. These receptors originate from a human patient who received an intestinal transplant, so some T cells may come from the graft donor.

V is TRBV27 and J is TRBJ1-5, with unresolved D. V gave up 9 bases and J gave up 4 bases, with 13 bases separating them. CDR1 and CDR2 (germline): MNHEY, SMNVEV (reference sequence). The CDR3 sequence is 13 residues long. The CDR3 DNA reads TGTGCCAGTTCCGCTGACAAAAATCAGCCCCAGCATTTT. Protein sequence: CASSADKNQPQHF.

This clone was detected only once. The gene calls are TRBV4-1 and TRBJ2-2; TRBD2 matches 9 bases. CDR1 is MGHRA and CDR2 is YSYEKL in the germline V gene. V shed 0 bases and J 1 base; nucleotides not matched to a gene: 6. The CDR3 totals 18 residues. CDR3 coding DNA: TGCGCCAGCAGCCAAGATGTAGCGGGGGACGTGAACACCGGGGAGCTGTTTTTT. Amino acid sequence: CASSQDVAGDVNTGELFF.

Comments on this clone: This likely comes from a read error, as the CDR3 has no conserved phenylalanine or tryptophan at its end. The limits of the CDR3 on the DNA are not certain, so only TCRdb's listed CDR3 is given. This sequence joins TRBV5-6 and TRBJ1-5; the table calls TRBD1, which could not be checked here. Germline V gene data show CDR1 as SGHDT and CDR2 as YYEEEE. The CDR3 spans 11 amino acids, including both terminal residues. The CDR3 here is CASRRGQAQSI.

This clone was observed a few times. J is TRBJ2-7 and V is TRBV28, with D unclear. Germline CDR1 reads MDHEN; CDR2 reads SYDVKM. V shed 6 bases and J shed 3 bases, with 15 bases lying between them. The CDR3 consists of 14 residues. The CDR3 DNA sequence: TGTGCCAGCAGCCTATCTGGGAACCTCTACGAGCAGTACGTC. This gives the protein CASSLSGNLYEQYV.

The chain uses TRBV29-1 and TRBJ1-6; perhaps TRBD1 as D (5 bases). Germline CDR1 is SQVTM and CDR2 is ANQGSEA. V shed 4 bases and J shed 9 bases, with 13 bases lying between them. The CDR3 spans 13 residues. The CDR3 is CSVGVGEGSPLHF. CDR3 nucleotides: TGCAGCGTTGGGGTGGGGGAAGGTTCACCCCTCCACTTT.

This clone was detected a few times. The rearrangement links TRBV5-1 to TRBJ1-1; 7 bases match TRBD1. The CDR3 length is 14 residues. V shed 2 bases and J 2 bases; nucleotides not matched to a gene: 3. Germline CDR1 SGHRS, CDR2 YFSETQ. CDR3 DNA sequence: TGCGCCAGCAGCTTCGCAGGGGGAAACACTGAAGCTTTCTTT. As protein: CASSFAGGNTEAFF.

V and J are TRBV5-6 and TRBJ1-2; tentative D call: TRBD1 (5 bases). Trimming pared 0 bases from V and 10 bases from J, leaving 19 bases between. In germline, CDR1 is SGHDT, CDR2 YYEEEE. The CDR3 runs 15 residues. The CDR3 spells CASSLEGEARGFYTF. The CDR3 DNA reads TGTGCCAGCAGCTTGGAAGGAGAGGCTAGGGGCTTCTACACCTTC.

This clone has just one count. The genes are TRBV7-8 and TRBJ2-1; D is perhaps TRBD2 (6 bases). CDR1 is SGHVS and CDR2 is FQNEAQ in the germline V gene. V was clipped by 3 bases and J by 0 bases, with 6 bases between them. The CDR3 is made up of 14 amino acids. CDR3: CASSFGGSYNEQFF. The CDR3 DNA sequence: TGTGCCAGCAGCTTCGGGGGCTCCTACAATGAGCAGTTCTTC.

Only one count was recorded for this clone. The chain is built from TRBV6-1 and TRBJ2-7, with D possibly TRBD1 on 5 matching bases. Germline CDR1 is MNHNS and CDR2 is SASEGT. The CDR3 consists of 15 residues. The V and J ends lost 1 base and 4 bases respectively, with 14 bases between them. For the CDR3, the DNA is TGTGCCAGCAGTGAAGAGGGCAGGGCTACGTACGAGCAGTACTTC. This encodes CASSEEGRATYEQYF.

The chain couples TRBV5-1 to TRBJ1-5, with TRBD1 matching 7 bases. The CDR3 spans 16 residues. Germline CDR1 and CDR2: SGHRS and YFSETQ. The trim removed 0 bases at V and 2 bases at J, leaving 5 bases unmatched. CDR3 loop: CASSLEGAKGNQPQHF. DNA for the CDR3: TGCGCCAGCAGCTTGGAGGGGGCTAAGGGCAATCAGCCCCAGCATTTT.

This clone turned up a few times. The chain carries TRBV7-9 and TRBJ1-1; D not certain. The germline CDR1 and CDR2 sequences are SEHNR and FQNEAQ (reference sequence). This CDR3 has 14 residues. V was clipped by 4 bases and J by 0 bases, with 9 bases between them. The CDR3 region has the DNA TGTGCCAGCAGCTCATCTGGGTTGAACACTGAAGCTTTCTTT. This sequence encodes CASSSSGLNTEAFF.

V usage is TRBV25-1 and J usage is TRBJ2-1; no clear D. The V gene lost 3 bases and the J gene lost 4 bases, with 10 bases spanning the gap. This CDR3 has 14 residues. Germline V gene lookup returns CDR1 MGHDK and CDR2 SYGVNS. The DNA for the CDR3 is TGTGCCAGCAGTGAGGACCAGTTTTACAATGAGCAGTTCTTC. The encoded protein is CASSEDQFYNEQFF.

The table lists this clone with a count of one. The CDR3, as DNA: TGCGCCAGCAGCCAAGATCCCCCTAGCGGGGGGTCCTACAATGAGCAGTTCTTC. Translated: CASSQDPPSGGSYNEQFF. This chain connects TRBV4-1 to TRBJ2-1; 11 bases agree with TRBD2. CDR3 length: 18 residues. The ends lost 0 bases at V and 1 base at J; junction bases unmatched: 5. Germline V gene lookup returns CDR1 MGHRA and CDR2 YSYEKL.

The chain joins TRBV4-1 to TRBJ2-1, with no clear D. V dropped 1 base and J dropped 6 bases, with 7 bases sitting between them. The CDR3 consists of 13 residues. Germline V CDR1 and CDR2: MGHRA, YSYEKL. CDR3 loop: CASSQVGVNEQFF. The CDR3 DNA reads as TGCGCCAGCAGCCAAGTTGGGGTCAATGAGCAGTTCTTC.

The rearrangement uses TRBV30 and TRBJ1-2; 8 positions match TRBD1. The CDR3 consists of 12 residues. V lost 3 bases and J lost 7; bases outside the gene matches: 4. Germline-derived CDR1 and CDR2 are GTSNPN and SVGIG (reference sequence). The CDR3 DNA reads TGTGCCTGGAGCCCGACAGGGGTTGGCTACACCTTC. Translation: CAWSPTGVGYTF.

This clone was recorded only once. CDR3 amino acids: CASSEGDTYEQYF. DNA of the CDR3: TGTGCCAGCAGTGAAGGGGACACCTACGAGCAGTACTTC. V and J are TRBV6-5 and TRBJ2-7, with D perhaps matching TRBD1 (6 bases). V gave up 5 bases and J gave up 2 bases, with 10 bases separating them. The CDR3 runs to 13 residues. Per the germline V gene, CDR1 is MNHEY and CDR2 is SVGAGI.

The chain joins TRBV10-3 to TRBJ2-7, with D unclear. V shed 0 bases and J shed 2 bases, with 2 bases lying between them. This CDR3 has 12 amino acids. The V gene's germline CDR1 is ENHRY and CDR2 SYGVKD. CDR3 nucleotide sequence: TGTGCCATCAGTGAGTCCCCCTACGAGCAGTACTTC. Protein: CAISESPYEQYF.

The chain recombines TRBV27 with TRBJ2-5; tentatively, D is TRBD1 (7 bases). The last part of the DNA fits TRBJ2-7 better; the J call may be wrong. Germline CDR1 reads MNHEY; CDR2 reads SMNVEV (reference sequence). This CDR3 is built from 18 residues. CDR3 sequence (DNA): TGTGCCGAGCATGGGATTGGAGGGGCTCCGAGGGGGCCTTACGAGCAGTACTTC. As protein: CAEHGIGGAPRGPYEQYF.

V is TRBV7-9 and J is TRBJ1-1, with 7 bases matching TRBD1. The germline V gene has CDR1 SEHNR and CDR2 FQNEAQ (reference sequence). This CDR3 spans 14 amino acids. J gave up 2 bases and V 4 bases, and 4 bases lay outside the gene matches. The CDR3 sequence is CASSWGQPNTEAFF. The CDR3 region has the DNA TGTGCCAGCAGCTGGGGACAGCCCAACACTGAAGCTTTCTTT.

The gene calls are TRBV6-5 and TRBJ1-5, with D tentatively TRBD1 (5 bases). The V end was cut by 5 bases, the J end by 6 bases, with 11 bases between. The CDR3 runs to 13 residues. Germline assignment: CDR1 MNHEY and CDR2 SVGAGI. This CDR3 reads CASSGRGVQPQHF. CDR3 bases: TGTGCCAGCAGTGGGAGGGGAGTTCAGCCCCAGCATTTT.

This clone was counted a few times. The J gene is TRBJ2-7, the V gene TRBV6-1; 8 bases agree with TRBD1. Trimming cost V 4 bases and J 3 bases; bases outside gene matches: 8. The germline V gene encodes CDR1 MNHNS and CDR2 SASEGT. CDR3 length: 15 residues. The CDR3 loop reads CASSGTGQGNYEQYF. CDR3 coding DNA: TGTGCCAGCAGTGGGACAGGGCAGGGTAACTACGAGCAGTACTTC.

A few counts support this clone. The V and J genes are TRBV4-1 and TRBJ1-2, with D perhaps TRBD1 (6 bases). With 0 bases removed from V and 6 bases from J, the gap between germline ends came to 8 bases. The germline V gene has CDR1 MGHRA and CDR2 YSYEKL. CDR3 length: 13 amino acids. The CDR3, as DNA: TGCGCCAGCAGCCAAGAACAGGGAGATGGCTACACCTTC. This gives the protein CASSQEQGDGYTF.

This chain connects TRBV4-1 to TRBJ2-1; D call uncertain. The V end was cut by 5 bases, the J end by 10 bases, with 12 bases between. Germline CDR1 and CDR2: MGHRA and YSYEKL. CDR3 length: 12 residues. In nucleotides, the CDR3 is TGCGCCAGCAGCTCGGGTGGGCGGGAGCAGTTCTTC. Its translation: CASSSGGREQFF.

The chain employs TRBV7-9 and TRBJ2-5; 9 bases align to TRBD1. Germline V gene sequence: CDR1 SEHNR, CDR2 FQNEAQ (reference sequence). The length of the CDR3 is 14 residues. V dropped 5 bases and J dropped 5; count of bases not matched to a gene: 6. The CDR3 is CASSPPDRGETQYF. DNA of the CDR3: TGTGCCAGCAGCCCCCCCGACAGGGGGGAGACCCAGTACTTC.

V usage is TRBV7-9 and J usage is TRBJ2-7; D unclear. Per the germline V gene, CDR1 is SEHNR and CDR2 is FQNEAQ (reference sequence). Trimming shortened V by 4 bases and J by 0 bases, and 10 bases separated the two germline ends. The CDR3 length is 14 residues. The CDR3 here is CASSSAPSSYEQYV. The CDR3 coding sequence is TGTGCCAGCAGCTCCGCCCCCAGCTCCTACGAGCAGTACGTC.

This chain connects TRBV9 to TRBJ2-2, with TRBD1 identical over 11 bases. The CDR3 is 16 amino acids. The V and J ends lost 4 bases and 6 bases, in that order; junction bases with no gene match: 8. CDR1 and CDR2 from the germline V gene are SGDLS and YYNGEE. Here the CDR3 reads CASSPRTGGASGELFF. CDR3 coding DNA: TGTGCCAGCAGCCCCCGGACAGGGGGCGCATCCGGGGAGCTGTTTTTT.

The chain couples TRBV5-1 to TRBJ2-1; the D is unclear. V was pared by 6 bases and J by 0 bases, with 13 bases between. This CDR3 region has 15 residues. Germline CDR1 and CDR2: SGHRS and YFSETQ. This CDR3 reads CASKSDLISYNEQFF. The DNA of the CDR3 is TGCGCCAGCAAGTCTGACCTTATCTCCTACAATGAGCAGTTCTTC. Drawing the rest from reference TRBV5-1 and TRBJ2-1, the complete variable domain is KAGVTQTPRYLIKTRGQQVTLSCSPISGHRSVSWYQQTPGQGLQFLFEYFSETQRNKGNFPGRFSGRQFSNSRSEMNVSTLELGDSALYLCASKSDLISYNEQFFGPGTRLTVL.

The CDR3 loop is CASSGRYTGELFF. In DNA, the CDR3 is TGTGCCAGCAGTGGCCGTTACACCGGGGAGCTGTTTTTT. This chain links TRBV2 with TRBJ2-2; D call uncertain. This CDR3 has 13 amino acids. CDR1 SNHLY and CDR2 FYNNEI come from the germline V gene. Trimming took off 4 bases at V and 3 bases at J, with 6 bases between the two ends.

The CDR3 DNA is TGTGCCAGCAGTTTCCCACAGGGGGCTGGGGACACTGAAGCTTTCTTT. Its protein product is CASSFPQGAGDTEAFF. The chain carries TRBV28 and TRBJ1-1; 9 positions match TRBD1. The CDR3 is 16 residues long. CDR1 and CDR2 from the germline V gene are MDHEN and SYDVKM. J lost 3 bases, V lost 3 bases, and 8 bases had no gene match.